These 25 T cell receptor beta chains were sequenced from one sample in a study of blood T cell repertoires in COVID-19. Measured with immunoSEQ multiplex PCR; TCRdb has only the in-frame clones, and not every one. The repertoire holds around 400,000 clones, with under 90% as singletons. The source material was PBMCs or T cells enriched from blood (not recorded which). These receptors all come from a woman aged 25 to 39 who had recovered from COVID-19.

This clone was found a few times. J is TRBJ2-1 and V is TRBV9; TRBD1 matches 8 bases. There are 15 residues in the CDR3. V shed 1 base, J shed 8 bases, and the junction held 8 bases outside the gene matches. Germline V gene lookup returns CDR1 SGDLS and CDR2 YYNGEE. CDR3: CASSVSSGTGYEQFF. CDR3 DNA sequence: TGTGCCAGCAGCGTAAGTTCCGGGACAGGCTATGAGCAGTTCTTC.

This chain links TRBV4-2 with TRBJ1-1; D gene unclear. Trimming pared 2 bases from V and 8 bases from J, leaving 12 bases between. The CDR3 has 13 residues. Germline V CDR1 and CDR2: LGHNA, YNFKEQ. CDR3 coding DNA: TGTGCCAGCAGCCAACACGACAAGACCGAAGCTTTCTTT. Protein sequence: CASSQHDKTEAFF.

CDR3 sequence reads: CAWSVLVNEKLFF. For the CDR3, the DNA is TGTGCCTGGAGTGTACTTGTTAATGAAAAACTGTTTTTT. The chain is built from TRBV30 and TRBJ1-4; D not resolved. Per the germline V gene, CDR1 is GTSNPN and CDR2 is SVGIG (reference sequence). The CDR3 extends over 13 amino acids. Trimming took off 0 bases at V and 4 bases at J, with 6 bases between the two ends.

V usage is TRBV6-5 and J usage is TRBJ2-7; D is perhaps TRBD1 (6 bases). The CDR3 is made up of 13 amino acids. Trimming pared 6 bases from V and 4 bases from J, leaving 13 bases between. Germline CDR1 is MNHEY and CDR2 is SVGAGI. This CDR3 is CASSHRDSYEQYF. CDR3 in DNA: TGTGCCAGCAGCCACAGGGATTCTTACGAGCAGTACTTC.

This clone was seen only a few times. The chain links TRBV5-1 to TRBJ2-1; 9 nucleotides align to TRBD2. Losses at the gene ends were 2 bases for V and 7 bases for J; bases not matched to a gene: 10. In germline, CDR1 is SGHRS, CDR2 YFSETQ. The CDR3 length is 16 residues. The CDR3 spells CASSFWGSGGINEQFF. The CDR3 DNA follows: TGCGCCAGCAGCTTTTGGGGGAGCGGGGGGATTAATGAGCAGTTCTTC.

The chain employs TRBV6-5 and TRBJ2-1; tentative D call: TRBD1 (6 bases). From germline, CDR1 is MNHEY and CDR2 SVGAGI. CDR3 length equals 15 residues. V was shortened by 2 bases and J by 6 bases, with 14 bases between the two germline ends. The CDR3 protein is CASSYRRQAGNEQFF. DNA of the CDR3: TGTGCCAGCAGTTACAGGAGACAGGCCGGCAATGAGCAGTTCTTC.

The chain carries TRBV6-5 and TRBJ1-1, with D possibly matching TRBD1 (6 bases). Germline V CDR1 and CDR2: MNHEY, SVGAGI. The CDR3 sequence is 12 residues long. The V and J ends lost 7 bases and 6 bases respectively, with 12 bases between them. CDR3 DNA sequence: TGTGCCAGCAAAAGGGGGGGATCTGAAGCTTTCTTT. Protein: CASKRGGSEAFF.

The chain uses TRBV4-1 and TRBJ1-2; D is ambiguous. CDR1 is MGHRA, CDR2 YSYEKL, per germline. The ends were cut back, 3 bases at V and 8 bases at J, with 16 bases in the middle. CDR3 length: 14 residues. The CDR3 DNA reads TGCGCCAGCAGCCATATCGGGATTTCTCAAGGCTACACCTTC. Its translation: CASSHIGISQGYTF.

V gene TRBV7-2 combines with J gene TRBJ1-2; D remains ambiguous. This CDR3 contains 13 residues. V was trimmed by 6 bases and J by 5 bases, leaving 13 bases between them. From germline, CDR1 is SGHTA and CDR2 FQGNSA. The DNA of the CDR3 is TGTGCCAGCAGGTCGAGGGAGAATTATGGCTACACCTTC. The encoded protein is CASRSRENYGYTF.

The chain recombines TRBV28 with TRBJ1-4; D is unclear. Trimming removed 2 bases from V and 3 bases from J, with 7 bases in between. CDR1 and CDR2 (germline): MDHEN, SYDVKM. The CDR3 loop spans 14 amino acids. DNA for the CDR3: TGTGCCAGCAGTTTAGTGGGAGCTAATGAAAAACTGTTTTTT. Translating it yields CASSLVGANEKLFF.

This clone appeared a single time. Here the CDR3 reads CASSMGLAGNHYNEQFF. DNA of the CDR3: TGTGCCAGTAGTATGGGACTAGCGGGCAACCACTACAATGAGCAGTTCTTC. This chain uses TRBV19 with TRBJ2-1; the match to TRBD2 covers 12 bases. In germline, CDR1 is LNHDA, CDR2 SQIVND (reference sequence). V dropped 3 bases and J dropped 3; count of bases not matched to a gene: 6. The CDR3 has 17 residues.

This rearrangement joins TRBV28 to TRBJ2-2; TRBD1 aligns across 8 bases. The CDR3 has 15 residues. The germline V gene encodes CDR1 MDHEN and CDR2 SYDVKM. V lost 4 bases, J lost 4 bases, and 5 bases stayed unmatched. CDR3 nucleotide sequence: TGTGCCAGCAGTTCATTTGACAGGGGCACCGGGGAGCTGTTTTTT. Translation gives CASSSFDRGTGELFF.

This chain connects TRBV20-1 to TRBJ1-3; D unclear. The CDR3 runs 13 residues. Trimming pared 3 bases from V and 4 bases from J, leaving 10 bases between. The germline V gene has CDR1 DFQATT and CDR2 SNEGSKA (reference sequence). The CDR3 bases are TGCAGTGCTAGTGTGTCCGCGGGAAACACCATATATTTT. Translated, it gives CSASVSAGNTIYF.

This chain joins TRBV9 and TRBJ2-4, with D possibly being TRBD1 (5 bases). V gave up 3 bases and J gave up 9 bases, with 16 bases separating them. The CDR3 is 14 residues long. The germline CDR1 and CDR2 sequences are SGDLS and YYNGEE. CDR3 loop: CASSADSLRSIQYF. The CDR3 coding sequence is TGTGCCAGCAGCGCCGACAGTCTCAGAAGCATTCAGTACTTC.

This chain connects TRBV2 to TRBJ1-6; perhaps TRBD1 as D (6 bases). Germline V gene data show CDR1 as SNHLY and CDR2 as FYNNEI. The CDR3 spans 16 residues. Trimming removed 5 bases at V and 7 bases at J, with 18 bases between. CDR3 nucleotides: TGTGCCAGCAGTCTCCTCTCCGGGCAGGGGAATTCACCCCTCCACTTT. Encoded protein: CASSLLSGQGNSPLHF.

As regards this clone: Other DNA sequences in this sample translate to the same CDR3. The chain recombines TRBV3-1 (or the pseudogene TRBV3-2) with TRBJ1-1; maybe TRBD1 (6 bases). Germline CDR1 is LGHDT and CDR2 is YNNKEL (reference sequence). V was pared by 4 bases and J by 2 bases, with 8 bases between. The CDR3 is made up of 13 amino acids. CDR3 protein: CASSRDINTEAFF. CDR3 DNA sequence: TGTGCCAGCAGCCGGGACATAAACACTGAAGCTTTCTTT.

V and J are TRBV5-5 and TRBJ1-2; D unresolved. V was pared by 1 base and J by 7 bases, with 23 bases between. This CDR3 spans 17 amino acids. The germline V gene encodes CDR1 SGHKS and CDR2 YYEKEE (reference sequence). CDR3 sequence (DNA): TGTGCCAGCAGCTTGTTTGTGCTGGGAGCCTCCCATCGTGGCTACACCTTC. It is translated as CASSLFVLGASHRGYTF.

The V and J genes are TRBV7-9 and TRBJ2-7; maybe TRBD1 (6 bases). CDR1 SEHNR and CDR2 FQNEAQ come from the germline V gene (reference sequence). Trimming left V 2 bases short and J 4 bases short, with 27 bases between. This CDR3 region has 19 residues. In nucleotides, the CDR3 is TGTGCCAGCAGCTTAACCGGGACACCGAAAAACCTTCTCAATTACGAGCAGTACTTC. Its translation is CASSLTGTPKNLLNYEQYF.

The genes are TRBV6-1 and TRBJ2-7; no clear D gene. In germline, CDR1 is MNHNS, CDR2 SASEGT. V lost 0 bases to trimming and J lost 3 bases, with 9 bases between them. This CDR3 is built from 14 residues. CDR3 coding DNA: TGTGCCAGCAGTGAAGCCTGGCGCGGCTACGAGCAGTACTTC. Protein: CASSEAWRGYEQYF.

This chain uses TRBV9 with TRBJ2-7; 10 nucleotides align to TRBD2. The CDR3 spans 16 residues. Unmatched junction bases numbered 13, after V lost 3 bases and J lost 7 bases. Germline V gene lookup returns CDR1 SGDLS and CDR2 YYNGEE. As DNA, the CDR3 is TGTGCCAGCAGCGCAGGCGGGACTAGCGCTGCGGGGGAGCAGTACTTC. Its protein is CASSAGGTSAAGEQYF.

This rearrangement joins TRBV13 to TRBJ2-5; 9 positions match TRBD1. The V segment lost 3 bases and the J segment 9 bases; nucleotides outside the gene matches: 8. This CDR3 is built from 14 residues. Germline-derived CDR1 and CDR2 are PRHDT and FYEKMQ (reference sequence). The CDR3 coding sequence is TGTGCCAGCAGCTTCTTCGGGGACAGGGAGGCCCAGTACTTC. Encoded protein: CASSFFGDREAQYF.

This chain links TRBV5-1 with TRBJ1-2; 10 bases match TRBD1. With 3 bases clipped from V and 7 bases from J, the junction kept 9 bases outside the gene matches. Germline-derived CDR1 and CDR2 are SGHRS and YFSETQ. The CDR3 is 15 amino acids. CDR3 DNA: TGCGCCAGCAGCTCCGCCGGGACAGGGGTCTCTGGCTACACCTTC. The encoded protein is CASSSAGTGVSGYTF.

The chain couples TRBV12-5 to TRBJ1-5; possible D gene TRBD1, 5 bases. The CDR3 has 14 residues. CDR1 LGHNT and CDR2 FRNRAP come from the germline V gene. The V end lost 2 bases, the J end lost 3 bases, and 8 bases lay between the germline ends. CDR3 protein: CASGLQGFNQPQHF. CDR3 nucleotide sequence: TGTGCTAGTGGTTTGCAGGGCTTCAATCAGCCCCAGCATTTT.

On this clone itself: In the same sample, other DNA sequences code for this CDR3. The chain combines TRBV6-5 with TRBJ2-7; D uncertain. The V gene lost 8 bases and the J gene lost 2 bases, with 7 bases spanning the gap. The CDR3 has 11 amino acids. CDR1 and CDR2 from the germline V gene are MNHEY and SVGAGI. The CDR3 DNA follows: TGTGCCAGCCGCCAGACCTACGAGCAGTACTTC. This translates into CASRQTYEQYF.

This chain joins TRBV18 and TRBJ1-1; D remains unclear. Trimming took 4 bases from V and 6 from J, leaving 15 bases between them. CDR1 KGHSH and CDR2 LQKENI come from the germline V gene. The CDR3 has 14 amino acids. The DNA of the CDR3 is TGTGCCAGCTCACTTAAGGGAGGGAGCCCTGAAGCTTTCTTT. Translation gives CASSLKGGSPEAFF.